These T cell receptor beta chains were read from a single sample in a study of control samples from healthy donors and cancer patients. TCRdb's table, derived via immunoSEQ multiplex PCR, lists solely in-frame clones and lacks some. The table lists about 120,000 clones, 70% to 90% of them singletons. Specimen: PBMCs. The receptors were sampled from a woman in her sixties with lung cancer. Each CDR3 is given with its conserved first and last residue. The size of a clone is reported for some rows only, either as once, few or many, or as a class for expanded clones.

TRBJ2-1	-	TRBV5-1	CASSFPNGTGLSYNEQFF
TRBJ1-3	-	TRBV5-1	CASSLTPSSGNTIYF
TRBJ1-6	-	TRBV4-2	CASSQDPGPSSTYNSPLHF
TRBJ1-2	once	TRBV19	CASSILGRNYGYTF
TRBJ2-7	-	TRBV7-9	CASSRATGAAKKFYEQYF
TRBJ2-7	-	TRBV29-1	CSVSTVSYEQYF
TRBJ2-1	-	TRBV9	CASSVRGGRSSYNEQFF
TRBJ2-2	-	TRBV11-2	CASSLVRNTGELFF
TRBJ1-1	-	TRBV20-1	CSARDRRRAFF
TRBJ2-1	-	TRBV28	CASSKDIDSYNEQFF
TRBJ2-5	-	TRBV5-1	CASSFTIGETQYF
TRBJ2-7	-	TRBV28	CASSFSGLAGGLSSYEQYF
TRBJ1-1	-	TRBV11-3	CASSLEEEAGPLDTEAFF
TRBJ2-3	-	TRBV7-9	CASSLGLDTQYF
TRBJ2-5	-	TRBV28	CASSMGYPQETQYF
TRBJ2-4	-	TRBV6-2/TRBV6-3	CASSSRLSLDIQYF
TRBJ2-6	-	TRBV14	CASSQRAHWGSGRSALGANVLTF
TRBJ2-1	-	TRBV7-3	CASSFARGGATNYNEQFF
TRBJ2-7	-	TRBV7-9	CASNLGHSLGEQYF
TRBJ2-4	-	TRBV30	CAWSLGGLAKNIQYF
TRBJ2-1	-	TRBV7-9	CASSLVAGGLGEQFF
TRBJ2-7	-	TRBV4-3	CASSQEQSSYEQYF
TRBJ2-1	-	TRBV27	CASSLSWGRNNEQFF
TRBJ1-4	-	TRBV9	CASSVAGGEKLFF
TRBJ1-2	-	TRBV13	CASSSPDRASYGYTF
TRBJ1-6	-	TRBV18	CASSTPVRTGGDSPLHF
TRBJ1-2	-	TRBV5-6	CASSPWGYRTENYGYTF
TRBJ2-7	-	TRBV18	CASSLQGGGYEQYF
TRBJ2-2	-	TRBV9	CASSPTVTGELFF
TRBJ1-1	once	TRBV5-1	CASSSYRQTLMNTEAFF
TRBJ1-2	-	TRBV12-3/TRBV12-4	CASSPDSRGYTF
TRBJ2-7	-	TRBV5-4	CASSFHPSGLPYEQYF
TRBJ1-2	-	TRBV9	CASSPQGGDYGYTF
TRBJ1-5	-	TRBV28	CASNEGSGNQPQHF
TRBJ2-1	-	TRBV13	CASSFTRGARYNEQFF
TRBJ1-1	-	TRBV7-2	CASSPTGGGTEAFF
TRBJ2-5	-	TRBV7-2	CASSRGVEGSQYF